This TCR beta chain was found in a study of T cells after posttransplantation cyclophosphamide. Overall study findings and caveats: Donor-recipient repertoire similarity was low at 1-2 months, rising over year one.

Measured with immunoSEQ multiplex PCR; TCRdb has only the in-frame clones, and not every one. The table includes 51,000 or so clones, roughly 94% detected once. A remark on this clone: Its target is not known.

CDR1 and CDR2 (germline): LGHNA, YSLEER. The CDR3 sequence is 17 residues long. J lost 7 bases, V lost 0 bases, and 9 bases had no gene match. This chain connects TRBV4-3 to TRBJ1-4; 9 bases agree with TRBD1. Sequences were obtained from PBMCs. The sequence derives from a woman aged 25 to 45 in good health and a related stem cell transplant donor. DNA for the CDR3: TGCGCCAGCAGCCAAGAGATCTCCGGGACAGGGATTGAAAAACTGTTTTTT. This translates into CASSQEISGTGIEKLFF.